Listed here is a single TCR beta chain. The antigen remains undetermined. From germline, CDR1 is MNHEY and CDR2 SMNVEV (reference sequence). This CDR3 comprises 15 residues. V lost 4 bases to trimming and J lost 7 bases; unmatched junction nucleotides: 6. The data are from a study of T cells in localized non-small cell lung cancer. The study, taken as a whole, reports: There was an association of higher blood T cell density with longer overall survival. Highest T cell clonality was seen in uninvolved adjacent lung, surpassing that measured in tumor. Of the top 100 tumor clones, median about 56 were in adjacent lung, 25 to 35 among its top 100.

Here immunoSEQ multiplex PCR was the method, and the copy in TCRdb shows in-frame clones only, minus some. Of 25,000 to 30,000 clones detected, roughly 90% appear once; the ten largest clones hold approximately 3%. This specimen consisted of peripheral blood, obtained before any cancer treatment. This chain links TRBV27 with TRBJ1-6; 8 nucleotides line up with TRBD1. The TCR comes from a woman aged 18-50 years with stage I lung adenocarcinoma. In DNA form, the CDR3 reads TGTGCCAGCAGTTGGGGACAGGAGAGGAATTCACCCCTCCACTTT. It codes for CASSWGQERNSPLHF.